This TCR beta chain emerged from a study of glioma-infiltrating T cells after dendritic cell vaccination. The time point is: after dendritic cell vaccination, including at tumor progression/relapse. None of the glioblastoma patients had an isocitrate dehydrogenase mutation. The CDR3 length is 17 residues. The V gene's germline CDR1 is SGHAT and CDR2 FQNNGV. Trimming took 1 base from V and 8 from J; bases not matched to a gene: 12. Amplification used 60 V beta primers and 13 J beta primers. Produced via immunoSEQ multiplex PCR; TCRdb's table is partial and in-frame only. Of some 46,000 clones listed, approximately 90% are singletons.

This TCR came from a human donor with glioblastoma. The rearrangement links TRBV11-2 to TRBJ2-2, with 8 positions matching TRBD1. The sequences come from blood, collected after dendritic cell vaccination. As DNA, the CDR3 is TGTGCCAGCAGCTTAGTATCCGGGGCAGGGGGCTATGGGGAGCTGTTTTTT. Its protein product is CASSLVSGAGGYGELFF. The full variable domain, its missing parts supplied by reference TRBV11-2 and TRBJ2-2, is EAGVAQSPRYKIIEKRQSVAFWCNPISGHATLYWYQQILGQGPKLLIQFQNNGVVDDSQLPKDRFSAERLKGVDSTLKIQPAKLEDSAVYLCASSLVSGAGGYGELFFGEGSRLTVL.